The rows below give T cell receptor beta chains drawn from one sample of a study of cytomegalovirus exposure and HLA in healthy donors. Assay used: immunoSEQ multiplex PCR; TCRdb lists only in-frame clones, some missing. The repertoire includes under 55,000 clones, roughly 73% of them detected once, and 2.5% to 3% sits in the top ten. The sequencing sample was made of PBMCs. The receptors originated from a man aged 18 to 29 in good health and CMV-seronegative. The conserved cysteine and the conserved F or W are not part of the CDR3 here. The order of the fields is V gene, J gene, CDR3 protein.

TRBV5-1	TRBJ2-7	ASSGGLAGDYEQY
TRBV2	TRBJ1-5	ASSASVPPQH
TRBV7-2	TRBJ2-1	ASSLDKREGLTSYNEQF
TRBV7-2	TRBJ2-1	ASRPGTNNEQF
TRBV19	TRBJ1-1	ASSTGLNTEAF
TRBV5-1	TRBJ2-7	ASSFGDRDVYEQY
TRBV14	TRBJ2-2	ASSQSSTGELF
TRBV6-6	TRBJ2-1	ASSYSALAGNEQF
TRBV6-1	TRBJ2-6	ASSVGASGANVLT
TRBV6-5	TRBJ1-1	ASSQTGGLVAF
TRBV30	TRBJ1-5	AWSRGWDQPQH
TRBV28	TRBJ2-1	ASSLWMGLGGSNEQF
TRBV5-1	TRBJ1-1	ASSTGTGATEAF
TRBV5-1	TRBJ2-7	ASSFSQGYYEQY
TRBV7-9	TRBJ2-1	ASSFGTSLYEQF
TRBV7-9	TRBJ2-5	ASSPQGIETQY
TRBV11-2	TRBJ2-7	ASSFAQGGNYEQY